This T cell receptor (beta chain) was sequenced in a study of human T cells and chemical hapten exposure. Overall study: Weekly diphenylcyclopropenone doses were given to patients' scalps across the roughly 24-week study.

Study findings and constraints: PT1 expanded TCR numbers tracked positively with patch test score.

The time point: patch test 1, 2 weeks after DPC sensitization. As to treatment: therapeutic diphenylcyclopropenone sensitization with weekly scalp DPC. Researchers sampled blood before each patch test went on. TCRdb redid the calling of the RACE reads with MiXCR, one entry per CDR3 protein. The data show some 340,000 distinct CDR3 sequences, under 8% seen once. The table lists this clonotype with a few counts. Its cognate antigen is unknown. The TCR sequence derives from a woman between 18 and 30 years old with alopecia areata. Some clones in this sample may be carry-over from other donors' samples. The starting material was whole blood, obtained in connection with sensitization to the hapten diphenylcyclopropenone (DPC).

CDR3 sequence: CASSLPGQSSSYNEQFF. In DNA, the CDR3 is TGCGCCAGCAGCCTCCCGGGACAGTCGAGCTCCTACAATGAGCAGTTCTTC. V usage is TRBV5-1 and J usage is TRBJ2-1, with TRBD1 matching 7 bases. The CDR3 has 17 amino acids. Per germline, CDR1 SGHRS and CDR2 YFSETQ. The ends lost 4 bases at V and 0 bases at J; junction bases unmatched: 10. Based on the CDR3 plus reference TRBV5-1 and TRBJ2-1, the full variable domain is KAGVTQTPRYLIKTRGQQVTLSCSPISGHRSVSWYQQTPGQGLQFLFEYFSETQRNKGNFPGRFSGRQFSNSRSEMNVSTLELGDSALYLCASSLPGQSSSYNEQFFGPGTRLTVL.